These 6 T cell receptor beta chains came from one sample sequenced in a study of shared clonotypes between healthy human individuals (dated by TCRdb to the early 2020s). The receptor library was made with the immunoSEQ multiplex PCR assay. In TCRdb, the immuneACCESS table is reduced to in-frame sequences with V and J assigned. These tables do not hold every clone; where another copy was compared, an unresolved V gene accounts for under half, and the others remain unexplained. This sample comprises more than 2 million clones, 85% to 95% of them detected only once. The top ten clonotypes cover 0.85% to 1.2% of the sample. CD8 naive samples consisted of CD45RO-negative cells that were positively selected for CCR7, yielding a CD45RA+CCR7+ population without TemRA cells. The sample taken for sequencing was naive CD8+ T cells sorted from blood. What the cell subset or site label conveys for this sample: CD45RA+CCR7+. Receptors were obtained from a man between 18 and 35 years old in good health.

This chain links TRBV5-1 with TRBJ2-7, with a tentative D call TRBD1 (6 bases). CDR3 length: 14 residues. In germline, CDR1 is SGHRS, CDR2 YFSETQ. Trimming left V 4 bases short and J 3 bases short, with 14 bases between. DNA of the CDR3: TGCGCCAGCAGCCCAACAGGGAACAACTACGAGCAGTACTTC. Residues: CASSPTGNNYEQYF.

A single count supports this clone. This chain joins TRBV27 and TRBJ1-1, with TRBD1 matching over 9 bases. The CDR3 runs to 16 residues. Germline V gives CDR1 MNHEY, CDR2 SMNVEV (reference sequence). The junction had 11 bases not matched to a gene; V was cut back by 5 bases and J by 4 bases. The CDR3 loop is CASSLLTGTGPTEAFF. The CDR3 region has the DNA TGTGCCAGCAGTCTTCTCACCGGGACAGGGCCCACTGAAGCTTTCTTT.

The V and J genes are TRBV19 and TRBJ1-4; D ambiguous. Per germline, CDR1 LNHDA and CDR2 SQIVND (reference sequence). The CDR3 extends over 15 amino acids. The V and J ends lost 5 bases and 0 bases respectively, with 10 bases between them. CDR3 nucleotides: TGTGCCAGTAGTCCGCTGGAGGCAACTAATGAAAAACTGTTTTTT. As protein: CASSPLEATNEKLFF.

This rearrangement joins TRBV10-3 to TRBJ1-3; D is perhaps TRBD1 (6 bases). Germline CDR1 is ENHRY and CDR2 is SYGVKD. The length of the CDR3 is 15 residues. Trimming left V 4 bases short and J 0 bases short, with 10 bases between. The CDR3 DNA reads TGTGCCATCAGTGTAGACAGGAGCTCTGGAAACACCATATATTTT. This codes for CAISVDRSSGNTIYF.

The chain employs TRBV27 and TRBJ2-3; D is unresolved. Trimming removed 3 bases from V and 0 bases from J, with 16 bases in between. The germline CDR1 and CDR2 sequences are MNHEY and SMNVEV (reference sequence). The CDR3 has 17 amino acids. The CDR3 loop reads CASSFSPDTDSTDTQYF. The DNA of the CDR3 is TGTGCCAGCAGTTTCTCCCCCGACACTGATAGCACAGATACGCAGTATTTT.

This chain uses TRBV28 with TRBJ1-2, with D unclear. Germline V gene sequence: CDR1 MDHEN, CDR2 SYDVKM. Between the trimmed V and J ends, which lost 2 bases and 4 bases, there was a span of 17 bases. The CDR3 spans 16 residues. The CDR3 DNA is TGTGCCAGCAGTTTAGGTATCGGGCGGTCGCTCTATGGCTACACCTTC. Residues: CASSLGIGRSLYGYTF.